The rows below give T cell receptor beta chains drawn from one sample of a study of PD-1 blockade in classical Hodgkin lymphoma. Generated by immunoSEQ multiplex PCR, the TCRdb table keeps only in-frame clones and is missing some. The data contain 15,000 to 25,000 clones, 88% of them singletons. Sample: CD8+ T cells from blood, taken before the fourth cycle of nivolumab. Every receptor here comes from a human donor with classical Hodgkin lymphoma. Each CDR3 is given with its conserved first and last residue. A D gene is named only where the DNA matches it firmly. Clone size appears in some rows only: once, few, many, or a class for an expanded clone.

D: TRBD2
V: TRBV11-2
size: -
J: TRBJ2-3
DNA: TGTGCCAGCAGCTCAGGGATAGAGCGGGGGCAGAGCACAGATACGCAGTATTTT
CDR3: CASSSGIERGQSTDTQYF

D: -
V: TRBV5-4
size: few
J: TRBJ1-1
DNA: TGTGCCAGCAGCCTGGTCGACATGAACACTGAAGCTTTCTTT
CDR3: CASSLVDMNTEAFF

D: -
V: TRBV19
size: -
J: TRBJ1-4
DNA: TGTGCCAGTAGTAGAATCAGATCGAGGTCCGCCGTAGAGTATGAAAAACTGTTTTTT
CDR3: CASSRIRSRSAVEYEKLFF

D: -
V: TRBV9
size: -
J: TRBJ2-7
DNA: TGTGCCAGCAGCCTGGCCGGCGAGCAGTACTTC
CDR3: CASSLAGEQYF

D: -
V: TRBV4-2
size: -
J: TRBJ2-6
DNA: TGTGCCAGCAGCCCAGGGAGGACGGCTGGGGCCAACGTCCTGACTTTC
CDR3: CASSPGRTAGANVLTF

D: -
V: TRBV4-1
size: -
J: TRBJ2-1
DNA: TGCGCCAGCAGCCAAGGGCGCCGTTTTGAGCAGTTCTTC
CDR3: CASSQGRRFEQFF

D: TRBD1
V: TRBV7-9
size: few
J: TRBJ1-3
DNA: TGTGCCAGGGGACAGTCTGGAAACACCATATATTTT
CDR3: CARGQSGNTIYF

D: TRBD1
V: TRBV4-2
size: -
J: TRBJ1-1
DNA: TGTGCCAGCAGCCACCCGGGGGGGTACAGGGGGAGGAACACTGAAGCTTTCTTT
CDR3: CASSHPGGYRGRNTEAFF

D: TRBD1
V: TRBV19
size: -
J: TRBJ1-5
DNA: TGTGCCAGTACCGTAAAACACAGGGGGCGTATTAGGTTTGAGCCCCAGCATTTT
CDR3: CASTVKHRGRIRFEPQHF

D: -
V: TRBV7-8
size: -
J: TRBJ2-3
DNA: TGTGCCAGCAGCTTAGCAAGGCGGGGCCCTAGCACAGATACGCAGTATTTT
CDR3: CASSLARRGPSTDTQYF

D: -
V: TRBV27
size: -
J: TRBJ2-7
DNA: TGTGCCAGCAGTTTGAGGGAGAATTACGAGCAGTACTTC
CDR3: CASSLRENYEQYF

D: -
V: TRBV5-4
size: -
J: TRBJ1-2
DNA: TGTGCCAGCAGCTTGGCGAGGGGCGGAGGGTACGGCTACACCTTC
CDR3: CASSLARGGGYGYTF

D: -
V: TRBV28
size: -
J: TRBJ2-5
DNA: TGTGCCAGCAGTCTCGGACTGATCCAAGAGACCCAGTACTTC
CDR3: CASSLGLIQETQYF

D: -
V: TRBV2
size: -
J: TRBJ1-1
DNA: TGTGCCAGCAGTGAAACGCGGCCAGAGCCCGAAGCTTTCTTT
CDR3: CASSETRPEPEAFF

D: -
V: TRBV5-8
size: -
J: TRBJ2-7
DNA: TGTGCCAGCAGCTGGTGGACTACCACTCTCTCCTACGAGCAGTACTTC
CDR3: CASSWWTTTLSYEQYF

D: -
V: TRBV7-8
size: -
J: TRBJ2-7
DNA: TGTGCCAGCAGCTTAGGGGGCCTCGGACCCTTCTTC
CDR3: CASSLGGLGPFF

D: -
V: TRBV4-1
size: -
J: TRBJ1-2
DNA: TGCGCCAGCAGCCAAGGAAGGGAGAGAGGGTTTTATGGCTACACCTTC
CDR3: CASSQGRERGFYGYTF

D: -
V: TRBV12-5
size: -
J: TRBJ2-7
DNA: TGTGCTAGTGGTACCGACAGATACGAGCAGTACTTC
CDR3: CASGTDRYEQYF

D: -
V: TRBV7-9
size: -
J: TRBJ1-2
DNA: TGTGCCAGCAGAGCCTACGAGGACTATGGCTACACCTTC
CDR3: CASRAYEDYGYTF

D: -
V: TRBV7-9
size: few
J: TRBJ1-5
DNA: TGTGCCAGCAGCGGAACAGGGCCCCGTGGTCAGCCCCAGCATTTT
CDR3: CASSGTGPRGQPQHF

D: -
V: TRBV29-1
size: once
J: TRBJ2-1
DNA: TGCAGCGTTGAAAGGGTTGGGGGGAGCCTTTACAATGAGCAGTTCTTC
CDR3: CSVERVGGSLYNEQFF

D: TRBD2
V: TRBV11-2
size: -
J: TRBJ2-1
DNA: TGTGCCAGCAGCGCTAGCGGGAGTCAACACAATGAGCAGTTCTTC
CDR3: CASSASGSQHNEQFF